This T cell receptor beta chain emerged from a study of early T cells in non-severe SARS-CoV-2 infection. V shed 0 bases and J 2 bases; nucleotides not matched to a gene: 5. This CDR3 has 16 residues. Germline V CDR1 and CDR2: LGHNA, YSLEER. Findings and caveats of the study: VDJdb-based annotation leaned toward anti-spike CD8 responses and missed private and CD4 specificities.

Individual cDNA molecules each received unique molecular identifiers attached to them. TCRdb independently ran MiXCR on the 5' RACE reads; one entry per CDR3 protein. The data contain 65,000 to 85,000 distinct CDR3 sequences, around 14% of them singletons. This clonotype was seen many times. Its specificity is unknown. This chain links TRBV4-3 with TRBJ2-7; TRBD1 matches 9 bases. The source is an adult who was a healthcare worker with PCR-confirmed SARS-CoV-2 infection or an uninfected control (not recorded which). Sequenced input: whole blood. The CDR3 DNA reads TGCGCCAGCAGCCAAGAGGGGACAGGGCGGACCTACGAGCAGTACTTC. It yields the protein CASSQEGTGRTYEQYF.